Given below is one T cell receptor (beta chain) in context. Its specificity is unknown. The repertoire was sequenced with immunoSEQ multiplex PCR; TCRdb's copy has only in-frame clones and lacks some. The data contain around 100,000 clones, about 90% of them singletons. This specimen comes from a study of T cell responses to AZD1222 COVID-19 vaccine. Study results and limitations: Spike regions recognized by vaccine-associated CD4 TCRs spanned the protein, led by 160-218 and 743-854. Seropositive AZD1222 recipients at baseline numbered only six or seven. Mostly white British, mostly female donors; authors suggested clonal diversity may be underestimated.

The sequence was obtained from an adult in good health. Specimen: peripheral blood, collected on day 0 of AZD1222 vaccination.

CDR3 DNA sequence: TGTGCCACCAGCGCTCGGTTTAGCGGGAGTTTAGGGGAGACCCAGTACTTC. Its protein is CATSARFSGSLGETQYF. The chain combines TRBV15 with TRBJ2-5, with 9 bases fitting TRBD2. This CDR3 has 17 amino acids. The ends lost 5 bases at V and 5 bases at J; junction bases unmatched: 15. Germline assignment: CDR1 LNHNV and CDR2 YYDKDF (reference sequence). The full variable domain, completed using reference TRBV15 and TRBJ2-5, is DAMVIQNPRYQVTQFGKPVTLSCSQTLNHNVMYWYQQKSSQAPKLLFHYYDKDFNNEADTPDNFQSRRPNTSFCFLDIRSPGLGDTAMYLCATSARFSGSLGETQYFGPGTRLLVL.